This T cell receptor beta chain was identified in a study of Ad26.COV2.S vaccination and SARS-CoV-2 variants. Study overall: Enrolled in COV1001, the donor was in the Ad26.COV2.S trial arm, which received the vaccine.

Deletions cut 2 bases from V and 2 bases from J, with 15 bases between. The CDR3 consists of 16 residues. Germline loops: CDR1 MNHEY, CDR2 SMNVEV (reference sequence). Treatment described: some 19 received Ad26.COV2.S at low or high dose, single or two shots; roughly 5 received placebo; per-sample allocation not given. Sampling took place 63 days after the first vaccine or placebo injection. General study findings and limits: Breadth, reportedly substantial, characterized the spike-specific CD8+ and CD4+ T cell responses after vaccination. Comparability of non-spike TCR breadth was observed across vaccine and placebo recipients. Measures of TCR breadth and depth may have fallen short of total T cell responses.

Turning to this clone: Its target is not known.

TCRdb's table, derived via immunoSEQ multiplex PCR, lists solely in-frame clones and lacks some. The sample shows some 640,000 clones, more than 70% of them seen only once. This TCR was recovered from a person between 18 and 59 years old who received the Ad26.COV2.S COVID-19 vaccine or a placebo. The source was peripheral blood, collected in a trial of Ad26.COV2.S vaccine versus placebo. The gene calls are TRBV27 and TRBJ2-5, with D hard to call. CDR3: CASSLPDKETQETQYF. The CDR3 nucleotides are TGTGCCAGCAGTTTACCGGATAAGGAGACTCAAGAGACCCAGTACTTC.